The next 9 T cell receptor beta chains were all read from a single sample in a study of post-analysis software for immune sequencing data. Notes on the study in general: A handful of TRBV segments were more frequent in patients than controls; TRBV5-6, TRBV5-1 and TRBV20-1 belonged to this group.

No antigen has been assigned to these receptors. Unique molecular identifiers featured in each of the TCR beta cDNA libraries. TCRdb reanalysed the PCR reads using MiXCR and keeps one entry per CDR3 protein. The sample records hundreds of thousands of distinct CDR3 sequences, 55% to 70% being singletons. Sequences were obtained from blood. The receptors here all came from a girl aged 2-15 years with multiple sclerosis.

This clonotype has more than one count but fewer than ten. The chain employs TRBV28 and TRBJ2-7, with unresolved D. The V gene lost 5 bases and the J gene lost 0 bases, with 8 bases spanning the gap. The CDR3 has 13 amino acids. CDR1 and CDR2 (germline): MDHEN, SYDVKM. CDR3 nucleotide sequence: TGTGCCAGCAGTCAAGCCCCCTCCTACGAGCAGTACTTC. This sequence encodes CASSQAPSYEQYF.

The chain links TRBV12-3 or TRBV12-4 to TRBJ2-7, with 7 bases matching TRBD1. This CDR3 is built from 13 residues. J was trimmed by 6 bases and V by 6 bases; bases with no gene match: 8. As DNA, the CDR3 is TGTGCCAGCAGCAAAGGACAGGTGGGCGAGCAGTACTTC. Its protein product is CASSKGQVGEQYF.

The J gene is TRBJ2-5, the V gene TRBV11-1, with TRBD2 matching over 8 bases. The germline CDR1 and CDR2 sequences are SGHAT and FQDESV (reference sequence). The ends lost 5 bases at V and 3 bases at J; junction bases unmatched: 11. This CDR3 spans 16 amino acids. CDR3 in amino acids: CASSLYIPGGEETQYF. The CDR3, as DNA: TGTGCCAGCAGCCTATACATACCGGGGGGGGAAGAGACCCAGTACTTC.

The CDR3 bases are TGTGCCAGCAGGGTTACAGAAAACTATGGCTACACCTTC. It encodes CASRVTENYGYTF. V gene TRBV2 combines with J gene TRBJ1-2; D unresolved. This CDR3 has 13 amino acids. Between the trimmed V and J ends, which lost 6 bases and 2 bases, there was a span of 10 bases. Germline V lookup: CDR1 SNHLY, CDR2 FYNNEI.

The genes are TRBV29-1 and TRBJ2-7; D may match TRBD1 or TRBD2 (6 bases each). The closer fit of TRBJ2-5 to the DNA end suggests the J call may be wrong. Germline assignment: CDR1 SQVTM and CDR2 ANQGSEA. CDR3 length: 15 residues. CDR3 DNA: TGCAGCGTTATACTGGGGGGCGCTCAGATGGAGACCCAGTACTTC. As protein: CSVILGGAQMETQYF.

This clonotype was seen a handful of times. This chain's CDR3 is CSATRGPETQYF. DNA of the CDR3: TGCAGTGCTACCAGGGGGCCGGAGACCCAGTACTTC. The chain is built from TRBV20-1 and TRBJ2-5, with 8 positions matching TRBD1. Losses at the gene ends were 4 bases for V and 5 bases for J; bases not matched to a gene: 3. Germline values: CDR1 DFQATT, CDR2 SNEGSKA (reference sequence). The CDR3 runs 12 residues.

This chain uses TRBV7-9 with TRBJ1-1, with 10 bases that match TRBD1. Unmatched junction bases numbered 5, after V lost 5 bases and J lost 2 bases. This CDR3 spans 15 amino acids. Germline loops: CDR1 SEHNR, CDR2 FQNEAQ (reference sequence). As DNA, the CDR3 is TGTGCCAGCAGCCCGACAGGGGGCCGAAACACTGAAGCTTTCTTT. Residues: CASSPTGGRNTEAFF.

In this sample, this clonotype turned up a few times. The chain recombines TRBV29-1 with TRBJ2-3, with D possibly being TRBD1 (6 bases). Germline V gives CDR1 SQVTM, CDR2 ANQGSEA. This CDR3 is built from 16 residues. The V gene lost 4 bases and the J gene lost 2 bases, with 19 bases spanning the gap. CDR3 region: CSVASLDSGNTDTQYF. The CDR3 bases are TGCAGCGTTGCCTCCCTGGACAGTGGGAACACAGATACGCAGTATTTT.

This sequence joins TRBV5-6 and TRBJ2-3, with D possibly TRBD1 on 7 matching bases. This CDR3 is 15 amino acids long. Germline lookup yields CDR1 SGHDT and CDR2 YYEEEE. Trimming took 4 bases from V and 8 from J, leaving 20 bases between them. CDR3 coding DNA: TGTGCCAGCAGCGCGGGGACAGCCAGCCGTGGTACGCAGTATTTT. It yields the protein CASSAGTASRGTQYF.